This T cell receptor (beta chain) originates from a study of T cell responses to AZD1222 COVID-19 vaccine. Sequenced by immunoSEQ multiplex PCR; TCRdb stores in-frame clones only, minus some. This sample has about 130,000 clones; about 86% occur once, and the top ten carry 12%. This clone was found once. Its antigen is still unknown. General study points: Mapped onto spike, vaccine-associated CD4 TCRs spanned it and were dominant at 160-218 and 743-854. When two AZD1222 doses had been given, Spike-specific TCR breadth and depth rose. White British donors predominated, females outnumbered males, and clonal diversity was possibly underestimated. Just a handful of AZD1222 recipients were seropositive at baseline.

The source material was peripheral blood, sampled on day 0 of AZD1222 vaccination. The sequence derives from an adult in good health.

Here the CDR3 reads CAWSVLLDEQYF. CDR3 DNA sequence: TGTGCCTGGAGTGTGCTATTGGACGAGCAGTACTTC. This sequence joins TRBV30 and TRBJ2-7; D unresolved. Germline CDR1 and CDR2: GTSNPN and SVGIG (reference sequence). V was shortened by 0 bases and J by 5 bases, with 8 bases between the two germline ends. The CDR3 is 12 amino acids.